This entry lists 9 T cell receptor beta chains sequenced from one sample in a study of monozygotic twins with inflammatory bowel disease. No DNA is given; TCRdb re-called the 5' RACE reads and lists each CDR3 protein once. The listing records about 300,000 distinct CDR3 sequences. The sequenced material came from blood. The source is a human donor with ulcerative colitis or Crohn's disease, or a healthy co-twin of an affected twin (not recorded which).

The CDR3: CASSLGVRPSTDTQYF. The chain carries TRBV7-9 and TRBJ2-3; TCRdb outputs TRBD1, but without DNA this stays unchecked. This CDR3 contains 16 residues. CDR1 and CDR2 (germline): SEHNR, FQNEAQ (reference sequence).

The chain joins TRBV12-3 or TRBV12-4 to TRBJ1-5; TCRdb's D call of TRBD1 is untestable without DNA. This CDR3 contains 15 residues. The CDR3 here is CASSPRGRVDQPQHF.

The J gene is TRBJ2-6, the V gene TRBV12-3 or TRBV12-4. The CDR3 runs to 15 residues. The CDR3 loop reads CASRQTSPGANVLTF.

This chain connects TRBV29-1 to TRBJ2-7; TCRdb proposes TRBD1, but this gene call is untestable without DNA. Germline V gene data show CDR1 as SQVTM and CDR2 as ANQGSEA. CDR3 length: 14 residues. CDR3 loop: CSVAGTGQAYEQYF.

CDR3 sequence: CASSEITGSATNEKLFF. This chain uses TRBV27 with TRBJ1-4; TCRdb selects TRBD1, and the lack of DNA leaves this call unchecked. The CDR3 has 17 residues. Germline V gives CDR1 MNHEY, CDR2 SMNVEV (reference sequence). Complete variable domain (other parts from reference TRBV27 and TRBJ1-4): EAQVTQNPRYLITVTGKKLTVTCSQNMNHEYMSWYRQDPGLGLRQIYYSMNVEVTDKGDVPEGYKVSRKEKRNFPLILESPSPNQTSLYFCASSEITGSATNEKLFFGSGTQLSVL.

The chain has TRBV5-1 and TRBJ2-3; TCRdb names TRBD2, which stays unverified in the absence of DNA. Germline V gives CDR1 SGHRS, CDR2 YFSETQ. This CDR3 region has 17 residues. The CDR3 is CASSQRAGSGSTDTQYF.

V usage is TRBV6-2 or TRBV6-3 and J usage is TRBJ2-7; the TCRdb D gene call, TRBD1, has no DNA to confirm it. In germline, CDR1 is MNHEY, CDR2 SVGEGT. CDR3 size: 15 residues. The CDR3 spells CTSSYSTSGGYEQYF.

The V and J genes are TRBV6-6 and TRBJ1-6; TCRdb indicates TRBD1, and absent DNA this call remains unverified. Germline-derived CDR1 and CDR2 are MNHNY and SVGAGI (reference sequence). The CDR3 has 11 amino acids. The CDR3 reads CASSPPGALHF.

The chain uses TRBV6-2 or TRBV6-3 and TRBJ2-1; there is no DNA to check the TCRdb D call of TRBD1. Germline V gives CDR1 MNHEY, CDR2 SVGEGT. This CDR3 is 15 amino acids long. The chain's CDR3 is CASSSPGKRYNEQFF.